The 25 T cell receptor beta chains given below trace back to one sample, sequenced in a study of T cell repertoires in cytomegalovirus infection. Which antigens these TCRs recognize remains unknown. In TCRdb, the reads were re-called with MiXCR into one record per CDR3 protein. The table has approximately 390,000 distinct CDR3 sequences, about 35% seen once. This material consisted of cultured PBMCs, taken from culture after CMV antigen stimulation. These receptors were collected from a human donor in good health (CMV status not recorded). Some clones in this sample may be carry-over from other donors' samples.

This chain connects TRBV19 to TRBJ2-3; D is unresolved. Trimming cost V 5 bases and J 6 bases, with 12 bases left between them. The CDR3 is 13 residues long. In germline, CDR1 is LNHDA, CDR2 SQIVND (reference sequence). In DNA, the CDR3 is TGTGCCAGTAGTGTGCAAGGGTACGATACGCAGTATTTT. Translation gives CASSVQGYDTQYF.

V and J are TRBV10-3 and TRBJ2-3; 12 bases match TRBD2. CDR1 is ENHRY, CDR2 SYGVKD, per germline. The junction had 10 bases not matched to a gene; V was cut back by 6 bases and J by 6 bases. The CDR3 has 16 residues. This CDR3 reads CAIRDRTSGTTDTQYF. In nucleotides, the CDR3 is TGTGCCATCAGGGATCGGACTAGCGGGACGACCGATACGCAGTATTTT.

The CDR3 sequence: CASSVTPSQTQYF. The CDR3 DNA reads as TGTGCCAGTAGTGTAACCCCCTCTCAGACCCAGTACTTC. The gene calls are TRBV19 and TRBJ2-5; D is ambiguous. Germline V gene lookup returns CDR1 LNHDA and CDR2 SQIVND (reference sequence). V lost 5 bases to trimming and J lost 6 bases, with 13 bases between them. This CDR3 comprises 13 residues.

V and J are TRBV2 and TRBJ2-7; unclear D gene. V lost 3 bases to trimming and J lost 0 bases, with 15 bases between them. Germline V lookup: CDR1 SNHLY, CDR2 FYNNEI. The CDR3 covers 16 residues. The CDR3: CASSEIIPQSSYEQYV. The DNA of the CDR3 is TGTGCCAGCAGTGAGATAATCCCTCAAAGCTCCTACGAGCAGTACGTC.

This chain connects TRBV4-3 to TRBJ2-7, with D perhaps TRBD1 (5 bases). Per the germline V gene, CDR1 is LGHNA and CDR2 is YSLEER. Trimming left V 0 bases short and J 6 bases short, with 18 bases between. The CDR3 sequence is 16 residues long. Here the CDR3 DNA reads TGCGCCAGCAGCCAAGATCGGTTGCAGGGATGGAGCGAGCAGTACTTC. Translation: CASSQDRLQGWSEQYF.

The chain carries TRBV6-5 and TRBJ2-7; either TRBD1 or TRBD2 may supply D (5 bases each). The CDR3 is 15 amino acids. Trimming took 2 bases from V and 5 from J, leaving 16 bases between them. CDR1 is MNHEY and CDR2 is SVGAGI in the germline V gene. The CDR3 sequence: CASSYRRGRTHEQYF. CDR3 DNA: TGTGCCAGCAGTTACCGCCGGGGCCGGACCCACGAGCAGTACTTC.

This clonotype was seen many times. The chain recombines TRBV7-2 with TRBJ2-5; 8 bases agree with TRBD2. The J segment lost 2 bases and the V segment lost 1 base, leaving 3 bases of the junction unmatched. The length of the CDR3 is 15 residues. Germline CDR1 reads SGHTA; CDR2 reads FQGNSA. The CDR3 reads CASSLELAAQETQYF. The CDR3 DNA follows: TGTGCCAGCAGCTTAGAACTAGCGGCTCAAGAGACCCAGTACTTC.

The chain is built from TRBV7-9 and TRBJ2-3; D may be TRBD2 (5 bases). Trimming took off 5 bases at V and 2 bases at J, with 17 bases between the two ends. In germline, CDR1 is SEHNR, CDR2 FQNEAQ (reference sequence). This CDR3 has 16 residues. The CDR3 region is CASSVLGSGNTDTQYF. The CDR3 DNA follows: TGTGCCAGCAGCGTCTTAGGGTCGGGAAACACAGATACGCAGTATTTT.

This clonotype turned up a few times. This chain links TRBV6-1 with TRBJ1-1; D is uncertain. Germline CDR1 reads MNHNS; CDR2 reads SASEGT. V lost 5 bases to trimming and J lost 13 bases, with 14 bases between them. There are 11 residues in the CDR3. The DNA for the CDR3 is TGTGCCAGCAGTATGGCCCGACTGGGTTTCTTT. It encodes CASSMARLGFF.

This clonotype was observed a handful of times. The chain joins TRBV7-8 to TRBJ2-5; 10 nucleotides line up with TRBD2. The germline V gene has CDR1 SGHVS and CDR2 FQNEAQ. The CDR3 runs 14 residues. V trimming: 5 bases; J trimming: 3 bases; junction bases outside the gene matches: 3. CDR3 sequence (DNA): TGTGCCAGCAGCACCGGACTAGCGGAAGAGACCCAGTACTTC. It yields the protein CASSTGLAEETQYF.

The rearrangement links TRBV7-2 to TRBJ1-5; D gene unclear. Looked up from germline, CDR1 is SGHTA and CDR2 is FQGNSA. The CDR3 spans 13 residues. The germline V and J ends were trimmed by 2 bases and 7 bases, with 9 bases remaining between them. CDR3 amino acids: CASSLFLGQPQHF. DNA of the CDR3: TGTGCCAGCAGCTTATTCTTAGGCCAGCCCCAGCATTTT. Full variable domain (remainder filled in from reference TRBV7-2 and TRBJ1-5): GAGVSQSPSNKVTEKGKDVELRCDPISGHTALYWYRQSLGQGLEFLIYFQGNSAPDKSGLPSDRFSAERTGGSVSTLTIQRTQQEDSAVYLCASSLFLGQPQHFGDGTRLSIL.

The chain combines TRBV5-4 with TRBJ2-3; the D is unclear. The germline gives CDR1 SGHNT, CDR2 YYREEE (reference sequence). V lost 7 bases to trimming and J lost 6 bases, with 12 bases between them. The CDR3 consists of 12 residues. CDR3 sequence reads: CASQKSYDTQYF. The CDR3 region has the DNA TGTGCCAGCCAAAAGTCATACGATACGCAGTATTTT.

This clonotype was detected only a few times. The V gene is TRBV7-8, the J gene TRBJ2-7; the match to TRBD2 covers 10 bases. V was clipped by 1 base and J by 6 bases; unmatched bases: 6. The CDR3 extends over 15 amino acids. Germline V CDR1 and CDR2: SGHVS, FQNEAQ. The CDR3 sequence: CASSLDPSGRTEQYV. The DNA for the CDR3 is TGTGCCAGCAGCTTAGATCCTAGCGGGAGAACCGAGCAGTACGTC.

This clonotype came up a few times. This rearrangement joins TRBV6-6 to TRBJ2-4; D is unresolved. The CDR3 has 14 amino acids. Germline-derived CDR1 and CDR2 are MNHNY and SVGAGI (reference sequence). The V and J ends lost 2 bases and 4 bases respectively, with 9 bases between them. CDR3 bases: TGTGCCAGCAGTTACCAACAGATGAAAAACATTCAGTACTTC. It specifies CASSYQQMKNIQYF.

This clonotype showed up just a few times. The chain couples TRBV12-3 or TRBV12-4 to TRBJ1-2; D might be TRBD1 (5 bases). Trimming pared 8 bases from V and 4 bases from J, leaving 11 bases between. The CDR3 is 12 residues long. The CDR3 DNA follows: TGTGCCAGCTGGGGACGGCGCTATGGCTACACCTTC. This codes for CASWGRRYGYTF.

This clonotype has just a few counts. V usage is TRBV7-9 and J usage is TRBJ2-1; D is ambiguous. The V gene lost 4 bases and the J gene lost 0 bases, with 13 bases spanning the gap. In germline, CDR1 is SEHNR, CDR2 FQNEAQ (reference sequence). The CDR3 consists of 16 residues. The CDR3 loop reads CASSSLGVSSYNEQFF. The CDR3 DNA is TGTGCCAGCAGCTCTCTTGGGGTGAGCTCCTACAATGAGCAGTTCTTC.

In DNA, the CDR3 is TGTGCCAGCAGTTACCGGGAGCCTCCTAACTATGGCTACACCTTC. This codes for CASSYREPPNYGYTF. V usage is TRBV6-6 and J usage is TRBJ1-2; no firm D call. The CDR3 runs 15 residues. The V gene lost 2 bases and the J gene lost 0 bases, with 10 bases spanning the gap. Looked up from germline, CDR1 is MNHNY and CDR2 is SVGAGI (reference sequence).

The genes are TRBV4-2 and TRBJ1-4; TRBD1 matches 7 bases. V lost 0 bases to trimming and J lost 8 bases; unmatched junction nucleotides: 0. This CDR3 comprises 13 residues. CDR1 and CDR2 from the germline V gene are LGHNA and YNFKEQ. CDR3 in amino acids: CASSQETGEKLFF. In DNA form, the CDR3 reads TGTGCCAGCAGCCAAGAGACAGGGGAAAAACTGTTTTTT.

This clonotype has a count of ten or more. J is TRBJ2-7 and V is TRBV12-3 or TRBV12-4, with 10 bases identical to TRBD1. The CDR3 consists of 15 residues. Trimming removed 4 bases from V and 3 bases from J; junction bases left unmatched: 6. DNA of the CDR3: TGTGCCAGCAGTTCATCGGGACAGGGGATCTACGAGCAGTACTTC. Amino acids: CASSSSGQGIYEQYF.

CDR3 nucleotide sequence: TGCGCCAGCAGTGAGTCGACAGGGCACGGGGAGCTGTTTTTT. Translating gives CASSESTGHGELFF. This chain connects TRBV10-1 to TRBJ2-2, with TRBD1 matching over 7 bases. CDR1 and CDR2 (germline): WNHNN, SYGVQD (reference sequence). The V segment lost 0 bases and the J segment 7 bases; nucleotides outside the gene matches: 2. This CDR3 spans 14 amino acids.

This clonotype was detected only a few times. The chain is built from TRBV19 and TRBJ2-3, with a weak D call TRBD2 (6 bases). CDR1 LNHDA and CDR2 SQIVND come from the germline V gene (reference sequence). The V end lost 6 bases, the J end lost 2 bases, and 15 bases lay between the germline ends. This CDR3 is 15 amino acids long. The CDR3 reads CASRGDSGNTDTQYF. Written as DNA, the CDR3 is TGTGCCAGTAGGGGAGATAGCGGCAACACAGATACGCAGTATTTT.

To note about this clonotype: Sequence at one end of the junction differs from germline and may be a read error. CDR3 DNA sequence: TGCGCCAGCAGCCAAGTGTGGCGGGGCAGCTCCTACAATGAGCATTTCTTC. Protein: CASSQVWRGSSYNEHFF. The chain carries TRBV4-3 and TRBJ2-1; D is possibly TRBD2 (6 bases). The CDR3 runs to 17 residues. The germline V gene encodes CDR1 LGHNA and CDR2 YSLEER.

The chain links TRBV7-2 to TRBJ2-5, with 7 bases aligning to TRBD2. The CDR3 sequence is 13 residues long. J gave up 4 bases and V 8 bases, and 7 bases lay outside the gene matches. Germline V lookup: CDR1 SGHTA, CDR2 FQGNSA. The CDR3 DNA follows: TGTGCCAGCGTTCCCAGGGAGGGAGAGACCCAGTACTTC. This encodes CASVPREGETQYF.

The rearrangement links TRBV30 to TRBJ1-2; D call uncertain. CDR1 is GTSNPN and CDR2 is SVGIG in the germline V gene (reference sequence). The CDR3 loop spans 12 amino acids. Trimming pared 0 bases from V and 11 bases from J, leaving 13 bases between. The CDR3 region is CAWSVTGVGYTF. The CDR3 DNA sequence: TGTGCCTGGAGTGTGACTGGGGTTGGTTACACCTTC.

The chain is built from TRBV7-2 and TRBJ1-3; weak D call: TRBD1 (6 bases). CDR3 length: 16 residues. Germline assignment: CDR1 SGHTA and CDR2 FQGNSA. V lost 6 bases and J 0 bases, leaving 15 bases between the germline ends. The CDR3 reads CASSQGTSHSGNTIYF. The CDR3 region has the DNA TGTGCCAGCAGTCAGGGGACATCCCACTCTGGAAACACCATATATTTT. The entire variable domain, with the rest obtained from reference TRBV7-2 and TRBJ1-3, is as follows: GAGVSQSPSNKVTEKGKDVELRCDPISGHTALYWYRQSLGQGLEFLIYFQGNSAPDKSGLPSDRFSAERTGGSVSTLTIQRTQQEDSAVYLCASSQGTSHSGNTIYFGEGSWLTVV.